Given below is one TCR beta chain in context. This table comes from immunoSEQ multiplex PCR, and its TCRdb copy is limited to in-frame clones, with some not included. The sample gives 95,000 to 100,000 clones, about four fifths of which show up once; more than 1.2% is in the top ten. Germline lookup yields CDR1 SGHTA and CDR2 FQGNSA. The CDR3 runs 15 residues. Trimming removed 2 bases at V and 7 bases at J, with 16 bases between. This record belongs to a study of OX40 agonist ivuxolimab in advanced cancers. The sequence was obtained from an adult with an advanced solid tumor such as melanoma, head and neck, liver or kidney cancer. The chain is built from TRBV7-2 and TRBJ2-3, with D maybe TRBD2 (6 bases). The sequenced sample was CD4+ or CD8+ T cells sorted from blood, obtained in a trial of the OX40 agonist ivuxolimab. The CDR3, as DNA: TGTGCCAGCAGCTTAAAACCGGGAGTGGTGAATACGCAGTATTTT. As protein: CASSLKPGVVNTQYF. Looking up the rest from reference TRBV7-2 and TRBJ2-3 gives the full variable domain: GAGVSQSPSNKVTEKGKDVELRCDPISGHTALYWYRQSLGQGLEFLIYFQGNSAPDKSGLPSDRFSAERTGGSVSTLTIQRTQQEDSAVYLCASSLKPGVVNTQYFGPGTRLTVL.